This TCR beta chain was captured by sequencing in a study of blood T cell repertoires in COVID-19 (dated by TCRdb to the early 2020s). Regarding the research as a whole: Samples covering the acute and convalescent phases of COVID-19 were provided by collaborators in the United States, Italy and Spain. Samples came from the ongoing ImmuneRACE study (first 160 participants) plus 1,254 subjects from 6 global collaborators. The dataset comprised deeply sampled blood TCRbeta repertoires from subjects exposed to, actively infected with, or recovered from COVID-19. Where HLA class I and class II types were available, the types were taken from metadata supplied by the sample provider, not from assay-based typing. Nearly every sample came with metadata listing a de-identified subject ID, COVID-19 status, age in years and sex. A freely available public database, intended as a resource for researchers studying the immune response to SARS-CoV-2, is where the repertoires were released. The material from the prospective study consisted of cDNA or gDNA derived from T cells, B-cell-depleted T cells, or PBMCs.

The collaborating institutions used their own protocols to collect whole blood in K2EDTA tubes. For TCRbeta analysis, collaborators shipped samples in one of three forms: frozen whole blood, isolated PBMCs, or DNA extracted from either of those sample types. To note about this clone: It lacks a known antigen. Base quality data are lacking; no much larger clone is found one base away.

The CDR3 measures 15 amino acids from cysteine to phenylalanine. This entry keeps only the CDR3 DNA: 45 bases, framed from base 1. CDR1 and CDR2, looked up from the germline V gene, are SGHRS and YFSETQ. V lost 3 bases and J lost 7 bases, and the count of bases not matched to a germline gene is 3. TCRbeta CDR3 regions were amplified from genomic DNA by means of the immunoSEQ Assay, a bias-controlled multiplex PCR. In the original analysis: Within the assay, amplification of reference gene primers was used to estimate how many nucleated cells each sample contained. To quantify the absolute abundance of each unique TCRbeta CDR3 rearrangement, sequence reads were collapsed and filtered. For each sample, productive Simpson clonality was calculated as the square root of Simpson's diversity index over productive rearrangements. TCRdb took over this immuneACCESS table, retaining in-frame rearrangements with V and J assigned. Such tables are incomplete; in checked studies, under half of the missing clones stem from an unresolved V gene, and the remainder is unexplained. That table supplies the V and J calls and clone size; D and trimming were determined from the DNA. Counted in this sample were 110,000 to 150,000 clones; almost 80% of them appeared once. About 8.6% of the sample belongs to the ten largest clones.

What the work shows at the level of the full study, not this receptor alone: Clinical and demographic metadata were provided uncurated, with the amount varying by source and participant.

Sequenced: peripheral blood. Here the chain combines TRBV5-1 and TRBJ2-1; the junction holds 14 bases that match TRBD2. This clonotype originated in a man aged 50 or older with active or convalescent COVID-19. The DNA sequence is as follows: TGCGCCAGCAGCTCCGGGACTAGCGGGAGAAATGAGCAGTTCTTC. This sequence encodes CASSSGTSGRNEQFF.